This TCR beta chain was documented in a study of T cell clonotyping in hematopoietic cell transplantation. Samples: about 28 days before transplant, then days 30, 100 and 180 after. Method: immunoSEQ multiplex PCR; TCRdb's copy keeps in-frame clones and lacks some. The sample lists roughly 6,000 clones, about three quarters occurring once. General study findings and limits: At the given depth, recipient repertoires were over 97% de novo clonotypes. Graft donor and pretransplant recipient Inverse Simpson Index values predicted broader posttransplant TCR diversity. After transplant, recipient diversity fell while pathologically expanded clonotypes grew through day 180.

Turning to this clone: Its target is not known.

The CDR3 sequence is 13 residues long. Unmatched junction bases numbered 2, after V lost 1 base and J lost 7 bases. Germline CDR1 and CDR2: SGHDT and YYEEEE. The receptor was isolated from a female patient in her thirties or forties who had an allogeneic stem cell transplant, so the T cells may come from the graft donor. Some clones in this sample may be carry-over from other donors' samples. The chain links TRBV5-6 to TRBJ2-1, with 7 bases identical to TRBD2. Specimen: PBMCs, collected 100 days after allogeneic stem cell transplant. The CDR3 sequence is CASSLRLANEQFF. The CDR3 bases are TGTGCCAGCAGCTTGAGACTAGCAAATGAGCAGTTCTTC.